The next 14 T cell receptor beta chains were all read from a single sample in a study of response to subunit inactivated influenza vaccine. TCRdb passed the RT-PCR reads through MiXCR, listing each CDR3 protein once. The table shows about 780,000 distinct CDR3 sequences, with less than 20% occurring only once. This sample comprised PBMCs from blood, obtained less than 6 days after vaccination. These receptor sequences come from a man between 45 and 60 years old who received an inactivated influenza vaccine.

This clonotype was found a few times. The chain carries TRBV20-1 and TRBJ1-2; D might be TRBD1 (6 bases). The V end lost 0 bases, the J end lost 5 bases, and 19 bases lay between the germline ends. Germline V lookup: CDR1 DFQATT, CDR2 SNEGSKA (reference sequence). This CDR3 has 16 residues. This chain's CDR3 is CSARDPLGGAVYGYTF. Written as DNA, the CDR3 is TGCAGTGCTAGAGATCCCTTGGGGGGCGCAGTTTATGGCTACACCTTC.

This clonotype has a handful of counts. This chain links TRBV29-1 with TRBJ2-1; TRBD2 might be the D (5 bases). Trimming removed 4 bases from V and 10 bases from J, with 20 bases in between. Germline-derived CDR1 and CDR2 are SQVTM and ANQGSEA. There are 14 residues in the CDR3. The CDR3 loop reads CSVGAEEAHGEQFF. CDR3 nucleotides: TGCAGCGTTGGTGCAGAGGAGGCCCACGGGGAGCAGTTCTTC.

This clonotype was seen more than once but under ten times. The chain has TRBV7-9 and TRBJ2-1; a possible D gene is TRBD1 (6 bases). V lost 4 bases and J lost 10, with 14 bases in between. CDR1 is SEHNR, CDR2 FQNEAQ, per germline (reference sequence). This CDR3 is 13 amino acids long. The CDR3 nucleotides read TGTGCCAGCAGCTACACTACAGGGAAAGAGCAGTTCTTC. Translated, it gives CASSYTTGKEQFF. Together with reference TRBV7-9 and TRBJ2-1, the CDR3 gives the full variable domain: DTGVSQNPRHKITKRGQNVTFRCDPISEHNRLYWYRQTLGQGPEFLTYFQNEAQLEKSRLLSDRFSAERPKGSFSTLEIQRTEQGDSAMYLCASSYTTGKEQFFGPGTRLTVL.

In the case of this clonotype: A much bigger clone sits one base away, suggesting this may be a read error. This chain links TRBV5-6 with TRBJ2-1, with 8 bases that match TRBD2. J was trimmed by 4 bases and V by 5 bases; bases with no gene match: 11. The CDR3 has 16 amino acids. Germline CDR1 is SGHDT and CDR2 is YYEEEE. CDR3: CASSLLAGLGYNEQFF. The CDR3 nucleotides read TGTGCCAGCAGTCTTTTAGCGGGACTGGGTTACAATGAGCAGTTCTTC. The whole variable domain, filled in from reference TRBV5-6 and TRBJ2-1, reads DAGVTQSPTHLIKTRGQQVTLRCSPKSGHDTVSWYQQALGQGPQFIFQYYEEEERQRGNFPDRFSGHQFPNYSSELNVNALLLGDSALYLCASSLLAGLGYNEQFFGPGTRLTVL.

This clonotype was seen a few times. The chain uses TRBV20-1 and TRBJ2-3; D unresolved. Trimming pared 6 bases from V and 2 bases from J, leaving 15 bases between. The germline CDR1 and CDR2 sequences are DFQATT and SNEGSKA (reference sequence). The CDR3 loop spans 14 amino acids. The CDR3 is CSATVRSHTDTQYF. The CDR3 DNA sequence: TGCAGTGCCACAGTAAGATCACACACAGATACGCAGTATTTT.

A few counts support this clonotype. The chain carries TRBV5-1 and TRBJ2-3; TRBD2 aligns across 10 bases. Germline lookup yields CDR1 SGHRS and CDR2 YFSETQ. The CDR3 loop spans 16 amino acids. With V trimmed by 4 bases and J by 2 bases, 7 bases remained unmatched. The CDR3: CASSGLAGDTTDTQYF. The CDR3 DNA reads as TGCGCCAGCAGCGGGCTAGCGGGGGACACCACAGATACGCAGTATTTT.

V gene TRBV7-2 combines with J gene TRBJ2-2; D remains ambiguous. In germline, CDR1 is SGHTA, CDR2 FQGNSA. The V and J ends lost 1 base and 3 bases respectively, with 12 bases between them. The CDR3 runs to 16 residues. CDR3 region: CASSLGVEYYTGELFF. CDR3 DNA: TGTGCCAGCAGCTTAGGAGTAGAATACTACACCGGGGAGCTGTTTTTT.

This rearrangement joins TRBV29-1 to TRBJ2-7, with 8 bases identical to TRBD1. The J segment lost 5 bases and the V segment lost 7 bases, leaving 7 bases of the junction unmatched. The germline CDR1 and CDR2 sequences are SQVTM and ANQGSEA. This CDR3 has 12 amino acids. The CDR3 sequence: CSGRRGRNEQYF. DNA for the CDR3: TGCAGCGGTCGCAGGGGGCGAAACGAGCAGTACTTC.

This clonotype was seen repeatedly, ten times or more. The rearrangement joins TRBV29-1 to TRBJ2-2, with TRBD2 as a possible D gene (6 bases). Looked up from germline, CDR1 is SQVTM and CDR2 is ANQGSEA. CDR3 length equals 12 residues. Trimming removed 6 bases from V and 6 bases from J, with 11 bases in between. This CDR3 reads CSVGGLAGELFF. The DNA for the CDR3 is TGCAGCGTCGGGGGTCTCGCCGGGGAGCTGTTTTTT.

This clonotype was picked up many times. The chain is built from TRBV4-3 and TRBJ2-1, with D unclear. This CDR3 has 15 residues. Per germline, CDR1 LGHNA and CDR2 YSLEER. The V end was cut by 0 bases, the J end by 2 bases, with 8 bases between. The CDR3 spells CASSQEYQAYNEQFF. The CDR3 DNA follows: TGCGCCAGCAGCCAAGAATACCAGGCCTACAATGAGCAGTTCTTC.

Note on this clonotype: The junction does not match germline at one end; this may be a read error. The chain has TRBV9 and TRBJ1-5; 9 nucleotides match TRBD1. Germline values: CDR1 SGDLS, CDR2 YYNGEE. The CDR3 loop spans 14 amino acids. CDR3 in DNA: TGTGCCAGCAGCGTAGGAATCGGACAGGGGAGACTTACTTGG. Its translation: CASSVGIGQGRLTW.

This clonotype was recorded only once. Possible read error: a much larger clone is one base away. The rearrangement joins TRBV12-3 or TRBV12-4 to TRBJ2-7, with no clear D. The CDR3 consists of 16 residues. V was trimmed by 6 bases and J by 0 bases, leaving 18 bases between them. The CDR3, as DNA: TGTGCCAGCAGCCGCGCTCGGTGGGGATTCTCCTACGAGCAGTACTTC. It specifies CASSRARWGFSYEQYF.

A few counts support this clonotype. The J gene is TRBJ2-7, the V gene TRBV30; TRBD1 matches 10 bases. The CDR3 extends over 16 amino acids. Unmatched junction bases numbered 11, after V lost 0 bases and J lost 6 bases. Germline CDR1 GTSNPN, CDR2 SVGIG (reference sequence). CDR3 sequence: CAWSVYWGQGTAEQYF. In nucleotides, the CDR3 is TGTGCCTGGAGTGTATATTGGGGACAGGGGACCGCCGAGCAGTACTTC.

The rearrangement joins TRBV28 to TRBJ1-1; tentatively, D is TRBD1 (5 bases). Trimming pared 5 bases from V and 5 bases from J, leaving 15 bases between. This CDR3 has 14 amino acids. CDR1 MDHEN and CDR2 SYDVKM come from the germline V gene. The CDR3 loop is CASSLPQGWTEAFF. For the CDR3, the DNA is TGTGCCAGCAGTCTCCCCCAGGGTTGGACTGAAGCTTTCTTT.